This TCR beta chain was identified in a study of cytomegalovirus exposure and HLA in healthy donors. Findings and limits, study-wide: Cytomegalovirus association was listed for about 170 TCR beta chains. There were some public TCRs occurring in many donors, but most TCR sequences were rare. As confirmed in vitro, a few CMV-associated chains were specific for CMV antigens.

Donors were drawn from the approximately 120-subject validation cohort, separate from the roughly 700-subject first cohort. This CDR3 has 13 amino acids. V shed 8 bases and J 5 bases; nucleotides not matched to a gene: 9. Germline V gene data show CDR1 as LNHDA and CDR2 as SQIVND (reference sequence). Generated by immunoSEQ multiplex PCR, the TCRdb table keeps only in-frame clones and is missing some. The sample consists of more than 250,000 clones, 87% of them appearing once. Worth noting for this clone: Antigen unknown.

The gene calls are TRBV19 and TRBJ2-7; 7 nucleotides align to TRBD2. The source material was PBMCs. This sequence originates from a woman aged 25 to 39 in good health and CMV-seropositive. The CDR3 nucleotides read TGTGCCAGTCGCCCGGGAACTAGCGACGAGCAGTACTTC. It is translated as CASRPGTSDEQYF.